Given below is one T cell receptor beta chain in context. Its cognate antigen is unknown. One junction end disagrees with the germline gene, perhaps due to a read error. This sample is part of a study of blood T cells in healthy people across ages. Points from the study as a whole: More naive CD4+ cells and higher diversity were found in long-lived than in aged donors.

Then a second PCR, running roughly 7 to 11 cycles, was carried out with a sample-barcoded 5' primer and a J-beta primer mix. One entry per CDR3 protein, called by TCRdb with MiXCR from the 5' RACE reads. This sample yields 540,000 or so distinct CDR3 sequences, of which 25% to 30% are seen a single time; about 18% belongs to the top ten. The CDR3 extends over 15 amino acids. The rearrangement joins TRBV12-3 or TRBV12-4 to TRBJ2-5; no firm D call. The sequencing sample was made of blood. This clonotype was sampled from a woman in her seventies in good health. The CDR3 bases are TGTGCCAGCAGTTTCATCGCCTCATCTTCCTACGAGCAGCACTTC. Translating gives CASSFIASSSYEQHF.